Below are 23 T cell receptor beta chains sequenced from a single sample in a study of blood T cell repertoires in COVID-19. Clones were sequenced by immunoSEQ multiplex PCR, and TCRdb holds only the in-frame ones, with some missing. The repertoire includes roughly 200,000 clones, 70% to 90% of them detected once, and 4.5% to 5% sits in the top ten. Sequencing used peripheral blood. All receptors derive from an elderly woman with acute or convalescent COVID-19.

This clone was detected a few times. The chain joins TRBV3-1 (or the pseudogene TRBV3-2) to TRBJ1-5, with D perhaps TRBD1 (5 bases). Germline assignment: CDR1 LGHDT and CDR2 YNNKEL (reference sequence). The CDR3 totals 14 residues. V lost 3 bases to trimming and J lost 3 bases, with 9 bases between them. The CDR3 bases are TGTGCCAGCAGCCATTCGGGGGACAATCAGCCCCAGCATTTT. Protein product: CASSHSGDNQPQHF.

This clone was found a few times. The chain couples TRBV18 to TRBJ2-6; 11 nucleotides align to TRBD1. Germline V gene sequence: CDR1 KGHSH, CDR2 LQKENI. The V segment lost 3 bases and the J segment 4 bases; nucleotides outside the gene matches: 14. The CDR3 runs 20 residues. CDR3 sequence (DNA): TGTGCCAGCTCACCCTACGGACAGGGGGCGAATTCTATAGGGGCCAACGTCCTGACTTTC. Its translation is CASSPYGQGANSIGANVLTF.

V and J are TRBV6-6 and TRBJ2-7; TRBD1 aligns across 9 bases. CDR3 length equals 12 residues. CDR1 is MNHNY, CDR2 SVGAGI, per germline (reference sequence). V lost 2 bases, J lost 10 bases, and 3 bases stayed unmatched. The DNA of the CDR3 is TGTGCCAGCAGTTACAAGGACAGGGGACAGTACTTC. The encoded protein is CASSYKDRGQYF.

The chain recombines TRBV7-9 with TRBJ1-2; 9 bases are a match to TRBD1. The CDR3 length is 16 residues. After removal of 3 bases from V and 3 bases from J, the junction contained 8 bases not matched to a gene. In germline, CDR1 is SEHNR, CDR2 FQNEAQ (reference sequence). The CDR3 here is CASSFPRDRADYGYTF. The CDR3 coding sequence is TGTGCCAGCAGCTTTCCCCGGGACAGGGCGGACTATGGCTACACCTTC.

CDR3 residues: CASSQMTGSDEKLFF. The CDR3 bases are TGTGCCAGCTCACAGATGACAGGGTCGGATGAAAAACTGTTTTTT. V gene TRBV18 combines with J gene TRBJ1-4; 7 nucleotides line up with TRBD1. The germline V gene has CDR1 KGHSH and CDR2 LQKENI. CDR3 length equals 15 residues. The V and J ends lost 4 bases and 6 bases, in that order; junction bases with no gene match: 8. The whole variable domain, filled in from reference TRBV18 and TRBJ1-4, reads NAGVMQNPRHLVRRRGQEARLRCSPMKGHSHVYWYRQLPEEGLKFMVYLQKENIIDESGMPKERFSAEFPKEGPSILRIQQVVRGDSAAYFCASSQMTGSDEKLFFGSGTQLSVL.

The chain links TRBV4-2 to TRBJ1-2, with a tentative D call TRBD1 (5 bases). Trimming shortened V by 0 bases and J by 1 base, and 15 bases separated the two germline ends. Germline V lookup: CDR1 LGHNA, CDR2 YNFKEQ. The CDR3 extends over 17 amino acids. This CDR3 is CASSQEDTSHRNYGYTF. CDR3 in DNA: TGTGCCAGCAGCCAAGAGGACACTTCGCACCGTAACTATGGCTACACCTTC.

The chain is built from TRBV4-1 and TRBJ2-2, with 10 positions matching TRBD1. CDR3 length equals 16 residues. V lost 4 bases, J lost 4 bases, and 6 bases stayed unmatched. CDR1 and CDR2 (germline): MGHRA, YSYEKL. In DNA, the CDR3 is TGCGCCAGCAGCCTGCGACAGGGGGCGACCACCGGGGAGCTGTTTTTT. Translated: CASSLRQGATTGELFF.

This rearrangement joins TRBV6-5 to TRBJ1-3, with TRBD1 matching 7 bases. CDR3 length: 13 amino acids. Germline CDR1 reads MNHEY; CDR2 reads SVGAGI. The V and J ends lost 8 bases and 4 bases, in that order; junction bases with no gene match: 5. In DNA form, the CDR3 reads TGTGCCAGCCGATTACAGGGGGGAAACACCATATATTTT. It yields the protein CASRLQGGNTIYF.

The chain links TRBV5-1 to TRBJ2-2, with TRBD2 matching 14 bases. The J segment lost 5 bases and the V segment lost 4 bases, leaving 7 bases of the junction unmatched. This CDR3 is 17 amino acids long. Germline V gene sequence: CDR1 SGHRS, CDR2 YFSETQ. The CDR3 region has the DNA TGCGCCAGCAGCGGGGGGACTAGCGGGAGTAGTACCGGGGAGCTGTTTTTT. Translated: CASSGGTSGSSTGELFF. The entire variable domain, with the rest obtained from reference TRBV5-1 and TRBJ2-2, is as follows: KAGVTQTPRYLIKTRGQQVTLSCSPISGHRSVSWYQQTPGQGLQFLFEYFSETQRNKGNFPGRFSGRQFSNSRSEMNVSTLELGDSALYLCASSGGTSGSSTGELFFGEGSRLTVL.

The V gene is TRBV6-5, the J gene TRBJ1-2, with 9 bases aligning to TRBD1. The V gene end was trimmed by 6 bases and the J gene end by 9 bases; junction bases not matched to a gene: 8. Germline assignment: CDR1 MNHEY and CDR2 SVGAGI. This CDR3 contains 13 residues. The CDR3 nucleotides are TGTGCCAGCAGAACCGGACAGGGGAGCCGCTACACCTTC. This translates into CASRTGQGSRYTF.

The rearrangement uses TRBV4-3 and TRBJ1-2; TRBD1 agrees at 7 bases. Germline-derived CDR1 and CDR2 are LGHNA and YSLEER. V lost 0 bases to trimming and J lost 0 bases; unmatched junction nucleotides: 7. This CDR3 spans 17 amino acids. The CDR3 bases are TGCGCCAGCAGCCAAGATCCAGGGGGGATGTCTAACTATGGCTACACCTTC. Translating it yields CASSQDPGGMSNYGYTF.

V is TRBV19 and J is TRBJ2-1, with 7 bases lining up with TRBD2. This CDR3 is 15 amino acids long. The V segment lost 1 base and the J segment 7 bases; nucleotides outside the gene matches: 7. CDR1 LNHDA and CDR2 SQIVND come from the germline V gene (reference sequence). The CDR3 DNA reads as TGTGCCAGTAGTATAGGGGGGGGAGGGTGGAATGAGCAGTTCTTC. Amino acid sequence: CASSIGGGGWNEQFF.

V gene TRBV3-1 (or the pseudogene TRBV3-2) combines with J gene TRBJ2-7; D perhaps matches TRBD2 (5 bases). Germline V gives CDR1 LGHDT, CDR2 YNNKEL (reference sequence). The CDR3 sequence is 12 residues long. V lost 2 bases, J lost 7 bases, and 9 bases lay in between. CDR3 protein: CASSQLRDEQYF. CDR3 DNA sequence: TGTGCCAGCAGCCAACTTCGGGATGAGCAGTACTTC.

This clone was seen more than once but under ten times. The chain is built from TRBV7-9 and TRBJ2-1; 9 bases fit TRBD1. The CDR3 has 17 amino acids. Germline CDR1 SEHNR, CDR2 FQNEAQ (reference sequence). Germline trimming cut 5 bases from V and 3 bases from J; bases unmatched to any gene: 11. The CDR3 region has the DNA TGTGCCAGCAGCCAAGCCGGAGGGACAGGGTTCTACAATGAGCAGTTCTTC. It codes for CASSQAGGTGFYNEQFF.

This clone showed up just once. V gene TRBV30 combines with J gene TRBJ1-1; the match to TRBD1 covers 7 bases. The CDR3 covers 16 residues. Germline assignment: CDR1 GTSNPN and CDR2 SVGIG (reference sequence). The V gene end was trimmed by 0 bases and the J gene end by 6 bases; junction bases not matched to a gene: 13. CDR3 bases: TGTGCCTGGAGTGTACTGGGCAGGGGGGAGGTTGCTGAAGCTTTCTTT. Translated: CAWSVLGRGEVAEAFF. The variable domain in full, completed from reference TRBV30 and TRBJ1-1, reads SQTIHQWPATLVQPVGSPLSLECTVEGTSNPNLYWYRQAAGRGLQLLFYSVGIGQISSEVPQNLSASRPQDRQFILSSKKLLLSDSGFYLCAWSVLGRGEVAEAFFGQGTRLTVV.

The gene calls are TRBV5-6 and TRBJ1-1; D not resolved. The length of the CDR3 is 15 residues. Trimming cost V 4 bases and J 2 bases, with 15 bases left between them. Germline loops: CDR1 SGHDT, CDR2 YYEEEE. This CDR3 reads CASSARQVSNTEAFF. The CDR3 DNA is TGTGCCAGCAGCGCTCGGCAGGTGTCAAACACTGAAGCTTTCTTT.

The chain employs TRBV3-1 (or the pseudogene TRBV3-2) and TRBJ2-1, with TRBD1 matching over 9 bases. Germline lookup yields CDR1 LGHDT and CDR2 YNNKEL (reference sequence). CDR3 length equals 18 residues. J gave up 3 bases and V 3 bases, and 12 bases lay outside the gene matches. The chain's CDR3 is CASSHPTGPGQGYNEQFF. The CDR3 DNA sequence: TGTGCCAGCAGCCATCCCACGGGTCCGGGACAGGGCTACAATGAGCAGTTCTTC.

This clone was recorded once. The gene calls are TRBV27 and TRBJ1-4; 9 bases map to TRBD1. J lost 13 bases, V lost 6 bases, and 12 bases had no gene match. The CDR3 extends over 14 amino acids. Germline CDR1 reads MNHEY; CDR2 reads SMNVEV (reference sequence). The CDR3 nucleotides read TGTGCCAGCAGCCAGTCCCGGGACAGGGTTCGACTGTTTTTT. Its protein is CASSQSRDRVRLFF.

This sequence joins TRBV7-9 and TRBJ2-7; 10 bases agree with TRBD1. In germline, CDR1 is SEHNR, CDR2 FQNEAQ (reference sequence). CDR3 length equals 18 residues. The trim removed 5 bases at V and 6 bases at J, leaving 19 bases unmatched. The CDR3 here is CASSPWTGGSPGASEQYF. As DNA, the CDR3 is TGTGCCAGCAGCCCCTGGACAGGGGGTTCCCCCGGCGCGTCCGAGCAGTACTTC.

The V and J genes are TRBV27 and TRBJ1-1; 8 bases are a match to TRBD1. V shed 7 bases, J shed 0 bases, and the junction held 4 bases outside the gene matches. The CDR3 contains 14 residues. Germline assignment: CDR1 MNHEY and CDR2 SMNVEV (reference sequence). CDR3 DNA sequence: TGTGCCAGCATCGGGACAGGTTTGAACACTGAAGCTTTCTTT. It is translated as CASIGTGLNTEAFF.

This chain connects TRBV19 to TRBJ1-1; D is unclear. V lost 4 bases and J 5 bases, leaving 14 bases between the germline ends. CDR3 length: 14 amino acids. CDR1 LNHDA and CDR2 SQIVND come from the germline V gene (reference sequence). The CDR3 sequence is CASSTPGLGTEAFF. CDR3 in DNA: TGTGCCAGTAGTACCCCGGGGTTAGGAACTGAAGCTTTCTTT.

CDR3: CASSVAWDRSYEQYF. The CDR3 DNA reads as TGTGCCAGCAGCGTAGCCTGGGACAGGTCCTACGAGCAGTACTTC. This chain uses TRBV9 with TRBJ2-7, with 8 nucleotides matching TRBD1. V shed 0 bases, J shed 1 base, and the junction held 3 bases outside the gene matches. This CDR3 contains 15 residues. Germline V lookup: CDR1 SGDLS, CDR2 YYNGEE.

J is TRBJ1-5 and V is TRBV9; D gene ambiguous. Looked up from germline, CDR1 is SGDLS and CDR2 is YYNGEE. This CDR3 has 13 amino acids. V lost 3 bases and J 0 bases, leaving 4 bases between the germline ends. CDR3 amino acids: CASSAHSNQPQHF. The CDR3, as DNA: TGTGCCAGCAGCGCACATAGCAATCAGCCCCAGCATTTT.